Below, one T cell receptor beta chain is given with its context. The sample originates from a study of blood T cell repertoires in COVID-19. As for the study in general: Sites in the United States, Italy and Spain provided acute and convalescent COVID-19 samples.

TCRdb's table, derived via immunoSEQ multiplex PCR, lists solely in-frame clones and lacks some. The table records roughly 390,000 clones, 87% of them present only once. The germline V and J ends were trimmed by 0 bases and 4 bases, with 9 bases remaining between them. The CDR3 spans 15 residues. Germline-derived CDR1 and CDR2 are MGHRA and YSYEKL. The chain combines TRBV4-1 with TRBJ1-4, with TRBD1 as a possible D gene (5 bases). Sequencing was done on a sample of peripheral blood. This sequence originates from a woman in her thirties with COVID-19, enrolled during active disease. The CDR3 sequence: CASSQEQANNEKLFF. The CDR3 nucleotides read TGCGCCAGCAGCCAAGAACAGGCCAATAATGAAAAACTGTTTTTT.